The source of this TCR beta chain is a study of blood T cell repertoires in COVID-19. Across the study: Researchers got acute and convalescent COVID-19 samples from the United States, Italy and Spain. T cells, B-cell-depleted T cells, or PBMCs supplied cDNA or gDNA.

Germline assignment: CDR1 SEHNR and CDR2 FQNEAQ (reference sequence). The V and J ends lost 0 bases and 8 bases, in that order; junction bases with no gene match: 9. The CDR3 has 16 amino acids. Repertoires were generated with immunoSEQ multiplex PCR, while TCRdb's copy carries only in-frame clones and drops some. The sample yields more than 250,000 clones, around 87% seen once. Participants reported their clinical history, and cohort assignment relied on those reports. This sequence was found in a woman aged 30 to 39 who had recovered from COVID-19. Sequenced input: PBMCs or T cells enriched from blood (not recorded which). The chain employs TRBV7-9 and TRBJ1-4; TRBD1 agrees at 7 bases. The CDR3 loop is CASSLAATGVGEKLFF. For the CDR3, the DNA is TGTGCCAGCAGCTTAGCGGCAACAGGGGTGGGAGAAAAACTGTTTTTT.